A single sample gave rise to the 15 T cell receptor beta chains below, sequenced in a study of cytomegalovirus exposure and HLA in healthy donors (dated by TCRdb to the late 2010s). Library prep was done by the immunoSEQ multiplex PCR assay. For the multiplex PCR, a mixture combining 60 forward primers for TCR Vbeta segments and 13 reverse primers for TCR Jbeta segments was used. This immuneACCESS table, as held by TCRdb, lists in-frame sequences with V and J called but not all clones. Of the missing ones, under half trace to an unresolved V gene in checked studies; the others have no known cause. This sample lists 90,000 to 120,000 clones; roughly 73% were detected once. The top ten clones comprise roughly 7.8% of the sample. The sample consisted of PBMCs. Source of these receptors: a man younger than 40 in good health and CMV-seronegative.

In this sample, this clone turned up a few times. The V call is TRBV5-1, the J call TRBJ2-5; D possibly corresponds to TRBD1 (5 bases). The germline V and J ends were trimmed by 2 bases and 3 bases, with 8 bases remaining between them. Germline CDR1 and CDR2: SGHRS and YFSETQ. The CDR3 length is 13 residues. CDR3 in DNA: TGCGCCAGCAGCTTCACACAGGAAGAGACCCAGTACTTC. It yields the protein CASSFTQEETQYF.

The chain uses TRBV28 and TRBJ1-1; D not certain. Germline lookup yields CDR1 MDHEN and CDR2 SYDVKM. V was pared by 7 bases and J by 0 bases, with 9 bases between. The CDR3 contains 13 residues. The CDR3 region is CASISVMNTEAFF. DNA for the CDR3: TGTGCCAGCATTAGCGTTATGAACACTGAAGCTTTCTTT.

This clone was seen more than once but under ten times. This chain connects TRBV11-3 to TRBJ2-5; D uncertain. This CDR3 is 13 amino acids long. V was cut by 1 base and J by 5 bases, with 8 bases left in between. CDR1 and CDR2 (germline): SGHNT, YENEEA. CDR3 DNA sequence: TGTGCCAGCAGCTTAGGAGGTTGGGAGACCCAGTACTTC. Encoded protein: CASSLGGWETQYF. Drawing the rest from reference TRBV11-3 and TRBJ2-5, the complete variable domain is EAGVVQSPRYKIIEKKQPVAFWCNPISGHNTLYWYLQNLGQGPELLIRYENEEAVDDSQLPKDRFSAERLKGVDSTLKIQPAELGDSAVYLCASSLGGWETQYFGPGTRLLVL.

V usage is TRBV18 and J usage is TRBJ1-2; tentatively, D is TRBD1 (5 bases). This CDR3 is 17 amino acids long. The germline V and J ends were trimmed by 3 bases and 4 bases, with 21 bases remaining between them. Looked up from germline, CDR1 is KGHSH and CDR2 is LQKENI. CDR3 sequence reads: CASSPLRTGTSFYGYTF. In nucleotides, the CDR3 is TGTGCCAGCTCACCCCTAAGAACAGGTACCTCCTTCTATGGCTACACCTTC.

The V and J genes are TRBV5-3 and TRBJ2-7, with D perhaps TRBD2 (5 bases). TRBV5-3 is classed as an ORF, of uncertain function. The CDR3 is made up of 16 amino acids. Between the trimmed V and J ends, which lost 0 bases and 12 bases, there was a span of 25 bases. CDR3 in amino acids: CARSLVNGLDSSTPYF. In DNA, the CDR3 is TGTGCCAGAAGCTTGGTGAATGGGTTGGACTCTTCTACTCCGTACTTC.

The rearrangement links TRBV7-3 to TRBJ2-5; TRBD1 agrees at 8 bases. V lost 2 bases to trimming and J lost 1 base; unmatched junction nucleotides: 9. CDR3 length equals 17 residues. CDR1 is SGHTA, CDR2 FQGTGA, per germline. CDR3 sequence (DNA): TGTGCCAGCAGCTTAGGGAAGACAGGGGTCTCCCAAGAGACCCAGTACTTC. Protein: CASSLGKTGVSQETQYF.

On this clone: The same CDR3 also results from other DNA sequences found in this sample. The chain combines TRBV9 with TRBJ1-1; maybe TRBD1 (5 bases). Germline V gene data show CDR1 as SGDLS and CDR2 as YYNGEE. The CDR3 runs 14 residues. V gave up 0 bases and J gave up 2 bases, with 8 bases separating them. Here the CDR3 reads CASSVATDNTEAFF. The CDR3 nucleotides are TGTGCCAGCAGCGTAGCGACAGACAACACTGAAGCTTTCTTT.

The chain links TRBV19 to TRBJ1-1; tentative D call: TRBD1 (5 bases). Deletions cut 7 bases from V and 4 bases from J, with 13 bases between. The length of the CDR3 is 13 residues. Germline values: CDR1 LNHDA, CDR2 SQIVND (reference sequence). This chain's CDR3 is CASTTVISTEAFF. The CDR3 DNA reads as TGTGCCAGTACGACAGTTATTTCCACTGAAGCTTTCTTT.

V and J are TRBV15 and TRBJ2-7; 7 bases line up with TRBD2. The CDR3 covers 15 residues. From germline, CDR1 is LNHNV and CDR2 YYDKDF (reference sequence). Trimming at V came to 1 base and at J to 0 bases, leaving 3 bases not matched to a gene. This CDR3 reads CATSRVRGSSYEQYF. For the CDR3, the DNA is TGTGCCACCAGCAGAGTCCGCGGGAGCTCCTACGAGCAGTACTTC.

This rearrangement joins TRBV9 to TRBJ1-1; unclear D gene. Trimming took 4 bases from V and 2 from J, leaving 18 bases between them. CDR1 and CDR2 from the germline V gene are SGDLS and YYNGEE. The CDR3 is 16 residues long. This CDR3 reads CASSRSLRTGNTEAFF. Written as DNA, the CDR3 is TGTGCCAGCAGCCGATCCCTGCGGACTGGAAACACTGAAGCTTTCTTT.

The chain carries TRBV6-1 and TRBJ2-4; no clear D gene. Trimming pared 2 bases from V and 0 bases from J, leaving 14 bases between. The CDR3 spans 17 residues. Per the germline V gene, CDR1 is MNHNS and CDR2 is SASEGT. In DNA, the CDR3 is TGTGCCAGCAGTGAAATATCGCGTTCCCAAGCCAAAAACATTCAGTACTTC. Amino acids: CASSEISRSQAKNIQYF.

A few counts support this clone. The gene calls are TRBV9 and TRBJ2-1; maybe TRBD2 (5 bases). CDR3 size: 16 residues. CDR1 and CDR2 from the germline V gene are SGDLS and YYNGEE. V dropped 4 bases and J dropped 4 bases, with 18 bases sitting between them. The CDR3 here is CASSRSGLPVYNEQFF. The CDR3 bases are TGTGCCAGCAGCCGATCAGGACTGCCCGTGTACAATGAGCAGTTCTTC.

The V call is TRBV6-1, the J call TRBJ1-6; 7 bases line up with TRBD1. The V segment lost 6 bases and the J segment 7 bases; nucleotides outside the gene matches: 3. There are 13 residues in the CDR3. Germline V gives CDR1 MNHNS, CDR2 SASEGT. The CDR3 sequence is CASRQTGNSPLHF. CDR3 sequence (DNA): TGTGCCAGCAGACAGACAGGGAATTCACCCCTCCACTTT.

This clone was seen once. CDR3: CASSPERGTDTQYF. For the CDR3, the DNA is TGCGCCAGCAGTCCGGAAAGGGGTACAGATACGCAGTATTTT. The genes are TRBV5-1 and TRBJ2-3; the D gene is possibly TRBD1 (5 bases). Germline lookup yields CDR1 SGHRS and CDR2 YFSETQ. Trimming took 5 bases from V and 3 from J, leaving 13 bases between them. CDR3 size: 14 residues. Together with reference TRBV5-1 and TRBJ2-3, the CDR3 gives the full variable domain: KAGVTQTPRYLIKTRGQQVTLSCSPISGHRSVSWYQQTPGQGLQFLFEYFSETQRNKGNFPGRFSGRQFSNSRSEMNVSTLELGDSALYLCASSPERGTDTQYFGPGTRLTVL.

The genes are TRBV18 and TRBJ2-5, with D tentatively TRBD2 (7 bases). Germline lookup yields CDR1 KGHSH and CDR2 LQKENI. The CDR3 is made up of 15 amino acids. V was clipped by 3 bases and J by 1 base, with 12 bases between them. CDR3 sequence: CASSPAGAFQETQYF. CDR3 sequence (DNA): TGTGCCAGCTCACCTGCGGGGGCCTTCCAAGAGACCCAGTACTTC.